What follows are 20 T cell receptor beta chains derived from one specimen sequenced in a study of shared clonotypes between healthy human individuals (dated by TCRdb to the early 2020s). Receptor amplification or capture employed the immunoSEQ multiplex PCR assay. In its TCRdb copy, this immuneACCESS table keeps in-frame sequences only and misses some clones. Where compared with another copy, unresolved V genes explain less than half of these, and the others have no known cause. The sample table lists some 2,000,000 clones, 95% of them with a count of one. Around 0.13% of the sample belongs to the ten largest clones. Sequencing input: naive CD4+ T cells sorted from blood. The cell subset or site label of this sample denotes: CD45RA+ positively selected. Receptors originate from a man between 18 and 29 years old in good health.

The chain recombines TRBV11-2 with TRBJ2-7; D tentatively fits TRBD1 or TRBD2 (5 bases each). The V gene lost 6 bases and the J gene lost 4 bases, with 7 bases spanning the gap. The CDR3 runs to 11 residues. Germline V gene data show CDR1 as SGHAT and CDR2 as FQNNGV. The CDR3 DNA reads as TGTGCCAGCAGGGGACGGTACGAGCAGTACTTC. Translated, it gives CASRGRYEQYF.

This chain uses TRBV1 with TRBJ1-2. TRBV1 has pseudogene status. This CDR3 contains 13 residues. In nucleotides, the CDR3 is TGCACCAGCAGCCGCGCCGGGGCATTGTCGTGCACCTTC. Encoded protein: CTSSRAGALSCTF.

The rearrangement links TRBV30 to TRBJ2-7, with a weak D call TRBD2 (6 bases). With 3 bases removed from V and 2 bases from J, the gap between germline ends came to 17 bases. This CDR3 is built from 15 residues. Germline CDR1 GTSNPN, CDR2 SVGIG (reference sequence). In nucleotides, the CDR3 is TGTGCCTGGAGACGAATAGCGGAACCGACCTACGAGCAGTACTTC. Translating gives CAWRRIAEPTYEQYF.

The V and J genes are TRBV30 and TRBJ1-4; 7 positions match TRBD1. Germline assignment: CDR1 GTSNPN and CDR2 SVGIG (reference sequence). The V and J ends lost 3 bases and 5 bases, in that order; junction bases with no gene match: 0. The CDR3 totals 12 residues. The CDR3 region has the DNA TGTGCCTGGAGACAGGGGAATGAAAAACTGTTTTTT. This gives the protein CAWRQGNEKLFF.

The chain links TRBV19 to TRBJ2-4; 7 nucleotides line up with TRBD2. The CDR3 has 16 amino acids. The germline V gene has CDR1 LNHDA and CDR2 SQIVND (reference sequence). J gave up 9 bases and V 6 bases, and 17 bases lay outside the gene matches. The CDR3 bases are TGTGCCAGTAGCCCCCTGTCCGGGACTATATTTGGCATTCAGTACTTC. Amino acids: CASSPLSGTIFGIQYF.

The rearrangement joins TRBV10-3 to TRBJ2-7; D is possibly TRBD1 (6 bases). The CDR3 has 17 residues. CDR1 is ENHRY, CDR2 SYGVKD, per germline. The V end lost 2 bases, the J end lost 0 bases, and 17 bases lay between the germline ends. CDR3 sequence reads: CAISEVIGQYISYEQYF. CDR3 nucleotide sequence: TGTGCCATCAGTGAGGTAATAGGACAGTATATCTCCTACGAGCAGTACTTC.

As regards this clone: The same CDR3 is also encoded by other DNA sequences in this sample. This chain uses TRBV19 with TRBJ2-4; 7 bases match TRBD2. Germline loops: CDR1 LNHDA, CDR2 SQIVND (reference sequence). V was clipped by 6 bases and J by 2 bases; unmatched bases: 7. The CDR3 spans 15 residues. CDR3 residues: CASSSKAGTKNIQYF. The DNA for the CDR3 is TGTGCCAGTAGCTCCAAAGCGGGGACCAAAAACATTCAGTACTTC.

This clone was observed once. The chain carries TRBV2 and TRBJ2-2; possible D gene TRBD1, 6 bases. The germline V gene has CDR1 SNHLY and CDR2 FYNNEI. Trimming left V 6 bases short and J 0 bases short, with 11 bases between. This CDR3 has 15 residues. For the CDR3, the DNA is TGTGCCAGCAGCCGGGACATACCGAACACCGGGGAGCTGTTTTTT. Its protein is CASSRDIPNTGELFF.

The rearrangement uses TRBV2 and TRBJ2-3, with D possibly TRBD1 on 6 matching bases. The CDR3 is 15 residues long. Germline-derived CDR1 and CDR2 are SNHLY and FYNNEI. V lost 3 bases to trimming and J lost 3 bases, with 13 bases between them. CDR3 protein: CASSDAGVLTDTQYF. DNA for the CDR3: TGTGCCAGCAGTGATGCAGGGGTGTTGACAGATACGCAGTATTTT. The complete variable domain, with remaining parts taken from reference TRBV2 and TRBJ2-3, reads EPEVTQTPSHQVTQMGQEVILRCVPISNHLYFYWYRQILGQKVEFLVSFYNNEISEKSEIFDDQFSVERPDGSNFTLKIRSTKLEDSAMYFCASSDAGVLTDTQYFGPGTRLTVL.

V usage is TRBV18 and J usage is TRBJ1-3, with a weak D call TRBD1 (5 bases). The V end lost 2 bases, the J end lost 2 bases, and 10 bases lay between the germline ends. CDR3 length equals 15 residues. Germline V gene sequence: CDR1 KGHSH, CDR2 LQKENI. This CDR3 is CASSPNPGPGNTIYF. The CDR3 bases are TGTGCCAGCTCACCAAACCCGGGGCCTGGAAACACCATATATTTT.

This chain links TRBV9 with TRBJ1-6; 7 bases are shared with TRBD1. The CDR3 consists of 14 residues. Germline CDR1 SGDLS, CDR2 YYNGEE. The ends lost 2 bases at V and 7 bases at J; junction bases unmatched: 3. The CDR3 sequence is CASSVRDRNSPLHF. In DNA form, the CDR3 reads TGTGCCAGCAGCGTCCGGGACAGAAATTCACCCCTCCACTTT.

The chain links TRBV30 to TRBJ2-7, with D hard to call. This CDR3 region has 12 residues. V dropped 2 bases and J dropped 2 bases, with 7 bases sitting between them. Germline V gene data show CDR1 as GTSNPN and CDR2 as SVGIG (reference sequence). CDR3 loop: CAWSRITYEQYF. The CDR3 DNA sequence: TGTGCCTGGAGTCGGATAACCTACGAGCAGTACTTC.

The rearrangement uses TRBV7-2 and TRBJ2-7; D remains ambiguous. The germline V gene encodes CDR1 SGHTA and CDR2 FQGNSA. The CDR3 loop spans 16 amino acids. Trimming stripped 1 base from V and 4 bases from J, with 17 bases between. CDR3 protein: CASSLVSMGPRYEQYF. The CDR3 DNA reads TGTGCCAGCAGCTTAGTTAGTATGGGCCCTCGGTACGAGCAGTACTTC.

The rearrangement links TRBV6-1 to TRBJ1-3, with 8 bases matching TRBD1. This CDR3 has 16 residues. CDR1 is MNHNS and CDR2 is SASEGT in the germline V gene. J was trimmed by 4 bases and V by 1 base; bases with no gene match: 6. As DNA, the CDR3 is TGTGCCAGCAGTGAAGTCGCCCGGACAGGGGGAAACACCATATATTTT. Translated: CASSEVARTGGNTIYF.

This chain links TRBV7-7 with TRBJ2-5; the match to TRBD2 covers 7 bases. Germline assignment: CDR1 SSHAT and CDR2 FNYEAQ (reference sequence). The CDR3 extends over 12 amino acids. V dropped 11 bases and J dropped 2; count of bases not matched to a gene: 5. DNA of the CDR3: TGTGCCGTGGGGAGGGAACAAGAGACCCAGTACTTC. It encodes CAVGREQETQYF.

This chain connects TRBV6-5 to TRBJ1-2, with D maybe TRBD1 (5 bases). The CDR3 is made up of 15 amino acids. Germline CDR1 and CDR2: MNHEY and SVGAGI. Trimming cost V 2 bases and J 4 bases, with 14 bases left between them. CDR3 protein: CASSYASRGFYGYTF. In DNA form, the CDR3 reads TGTGCCAGCAGTTACGCATCGAGGGGCTTCTATGGCTACACCTTC.

DNA of the CDR3: TGTGCCAGCAGCTCCCGGACAGGGAAAAAAAACATTCAGTACTTC. Protein product: CASSSRTGKKNIQYF. The chain carries TRBV5-8 and TRBJ2-4; 8 bases align to TRBD1. V trimming: 3 bases; J trimming: 4 bases; junction bases outside the gene matches: 6. The CDR3 length is 15 residues. In germline, CDR1 is SGHTS, CDR2 YDEGEE.

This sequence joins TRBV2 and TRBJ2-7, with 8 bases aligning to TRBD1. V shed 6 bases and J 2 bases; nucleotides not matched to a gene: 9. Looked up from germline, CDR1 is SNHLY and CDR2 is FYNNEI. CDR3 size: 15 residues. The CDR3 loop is CASRRDRRGPYEQYF. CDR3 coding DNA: TGTGCCAGCAGAAGGGACAGGCGAGGCCCCTACGAGCAGTACTTC.

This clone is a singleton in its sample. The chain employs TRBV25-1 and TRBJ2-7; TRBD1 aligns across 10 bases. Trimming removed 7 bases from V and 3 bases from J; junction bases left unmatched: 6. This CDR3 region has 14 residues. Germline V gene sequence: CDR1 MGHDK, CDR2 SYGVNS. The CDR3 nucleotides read TGTGCCAGCATGGGACAGGGGCTATTCTACGAGCAGTACTTC. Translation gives CASMGQGLFYEQYF.

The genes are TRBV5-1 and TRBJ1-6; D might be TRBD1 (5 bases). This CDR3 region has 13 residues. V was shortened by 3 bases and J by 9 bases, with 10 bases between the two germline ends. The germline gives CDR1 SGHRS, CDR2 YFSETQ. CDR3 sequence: CASSSGGSSPLHF. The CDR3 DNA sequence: TGCGCCAGCAGCTCGGGGGGGAGTTCACCCCTCCACTTT. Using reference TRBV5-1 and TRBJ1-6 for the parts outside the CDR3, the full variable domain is KAGVTQTPRYLIKTRGQQVTLSCSPISGHRSVSWYQQTPGQGLQFLFEYFSETQRNKGNFPGRFSGRQFSNSRSEMNVSTLELGDSALYLCASSSGGSSPLHFGNGTRLTVT.